A single sample is the source of the 31 T cell receptor beta chains below, sequenced in a study of OX40 agonist ivuxolimab in advanced cancers. This table comes from immunoSEQ multiplex PCR, and its TCRdb copy is limited to in-frame clones, with some not included. The sample lists 60,000 or so clones; 75% to 90% were seen once. Source: CD4+ or CD8+ T cells sorted from blood, taken in a trial of the OX40 agonist ivuxolimab. The receptors come from an adult with an advanced solid tumor such as melanoma, head and neck, liver or kidney cancer.

This clone was detected only once. This rearrangement joins TRBV18 to TRBJ1-1; D gene ambiguous. The V end was cut by 3 bases, the J end by 7 bases, with 12 bases between. Germline CDR1 KGHSH, CDR2 LQKENI. There are 13 residues in the CDR3. CDR3 residues: CASSPGVGGEAFF. The CDR3 region has the DNA TGTGCCAGCTCACCCGGGGTAGGTGGTGAAGCTTTCTTT.

The chain is built from TRBV28 and TRBJ2-5, with 12 nucleotides matching TRBD2. With 2 bases clipped from V and 3 bases from J, the junction kept 1 base outside the gene matches. Germline lookup yields CDR1 MDHEN and CDR2 SYDVKM. This CDR3 has 15 residues. The CDR3 DNA is TGTGCCAGCAGTTTACGGACTAGCGGGGAAGAGACCCAGTACTTC. Translating gives CASSLRTSGEETQYF.

The J gene is TRBJ1-1, the V gene TRBV30; D is ambiguous. V was clipped by 2 bases and J by 10 bases, with 20 bases between them. CDR3 length: 14 amino acids. CDR1 is GTSNPN, CDR2 SVGIG, per germline (reference sequence). CDR3 protein: CAWSTPGILGVAFF. CDR3 in DNA: TGTGCCTGGAGTACCCCCGGGATCCTCGGGGTAGCTTTCTTT.

The sample holds a few counts of this clone. The chain joins TRBV7-2 to TRBJ1-3; D remains unclear. Trimming took 5 bases from V and 0 from J, leaving 14 bases between them. The CDR3 length is 16 residues. The germline V gene encodes CDR1 SGHTA and CDR2 FQGNSA. CDR3 nucleotide sequence: TGTGCCAGCAGCCCCGTGAGCAGTAACTCTGGAAACACCATATATTTT. This translates into CASSPVSSNSGNTIYF.

This clone was recorded once. The rearrangement joins TRBV21-1 to TRBJ1-4. TRBV21-1 is a pseudogene. This CDR3 contains 15 residues. The CDR3 DNA reads as TGTGCCAGCAGCAAACTGGGGGGGCCCTATGAAAAACTGTTTTTT. Amino acids: CASSKLGGPYEKLFF.

This rearrangement joins TRBV9 to TRBJ1-3; D is uncertain. Between the trimmed V and J ends, which lost 3 bases and 4 bases, there was a span of 14 bases. The V gene's germline CDR1 is SGDLS and CDR2 YYNGEE. The CDR3 runs 15 residues. The CDR3 sequence: CASSARGGSGNTIYF. DNA of the CDR3: TGTGCCAGCAGCGCACGTGGAGGGTCGGGAAACACCATATATTTT.

The V call is TRBV28, the J call TRBJ1-2; TRBD1 matches at 7 bases. This CDR3 has 13 amino acids. V was clipped by 6 bases and J by 4 bases; unmatched bases: 5. The germline gives CDR1 MDHEN, CDR2 SYDVKM. The CDR3 reads CASREQGVYGYTF. The CDR3 DNA sequence: TGTGCCAGCAGAGAGCAGGGGGTCTATGGCTACACCTTC.

V is TRBV27 and J is TRBJ2-5; 8 nucleotides line up with TRBD1. The J call could be wrong; TRBJ2-7 is a better fit for the DNA end. Germline V gene data show CDR1 as MNHEY and CDR2 as SMNVEV (reference sequence). The CDR3 has 14 amino acids. CDR3 nucleotides: TGTGCCAGCAGCACTCCTGACAGGGGTTACGAGCAGTACTTC. Amino acid sequence: CASSTPDRGYEQYF.

V is TRBV4-1 and J is TRBJ1-4; D gene ambiguous. This CDR3 is built from 14 residues. Trimming left V 0 bases short and J 7 bases short, with 9 bases between. CDR1 and CDR2 (germline): MGHRA, YSYEKL. In nucleotides, the CDR3 is TGCGCCAGCAGCCAAGAGGAGGGTCTTGAAAAACTGTTTTTT. It specifies CASSQEEGLEKLFF.

The V call is TRBV5-1, the J call TRBJ1-2, with D possibly TRBD1 on 5 matching bases. Between the trimmed V and J ends, which lost 6 bases and 8 bases, there was a span of 14 bases. Germline values: CDR1 SGHRS, CDR2 YFSETQ. The CDR3 length is 12 residues. The CDR3 DNA follows: TGCGCCAGCACAAAGGCGGGGGACGGCTACACCTTC. Translated: CASTKAGDGYTF.

The rearrangement joins TRBV5-1 to TRBJ1-5; no reliable D call. The V gene lost 2 bases and the J gene lost 1 base, with 4 bases spanning the gap. Germline CDR1 and CDR2: SGHRS and YFSETQ. This CDR3 is built from 13 residues. The CDR3 coding sequence is TGCGCCAGCAGCTTTAACAGCAATCAGCCCCAGCATTTT. It specifies CASSFNSNQPQHF.

The V gene is TRBV9, the J gene TRBJ2-1, with 10 bases that match TRBD2. This CDR3 contains 15 residues. Losses at the gene ends were 4 bases for V and 7 bases for J; bases not matched to a gene: 8. Germline V lookup: CDR1 SGDLS, CDR2 YYNGEE. CDR3 DNA: TGTGCCAGCAGCCCTAGCGGGAGAATGTCGAATGAGCAGTTCTTC. Protein product: CASSPSGRMSNEQFF.

This chain joins TRBV7-9 and TRBJ2-7; no reliable D call. Trimming cost V 5 bases and J 3 bases, with 23 bases left between them. Looked up from germline, CDR1 is SEHNR and CDR2 is FQNEAQ (reference sequence). The CDR3 spans 17 residues. CDR3 sequence (DNA): TGTGCCAGCAGCCTATACGAAGACATGACTTCGGGCTACGAGCAGTACTTC. Protein sequence: CASSLYEDMTSGYEQYF.

This clone was seen just once. V is TRBV19 and J is TRBJ1-1; D remains ambiguous. This CDR3 spans 12 amino acids. V was clipped by 5 bases and J by 1 base, with 5 bases between them. CDR1 is LNHDA and CDR2 is SQIVND in the germline V gene (reference sequence). This CDR3 is CASSRANTEAFF. In DNA, the CDR3 is TGTGCCAGTAGTCGGGCGAACACTGAAGCTTTCTTT.

The chain combines TRBV5-1 with TRBJ2-1, with D uncertain. The CDR3 runs to 14 residues. The germline gives CDR1 SGHRS, CDR2 YFSETQ. Trimming left V 6 bases short and J 5 bases short, with 15 bases between. CDR3 amino acids: CASNFRDSNNEQFF. For the CDR3, the DNA is TGCGCCAGCAACTTCCGAGACTCAAACAATGAGCAGTTCTTC.

J is TRBJ2-3 and V is TRBV9, with D maybe TRBD2 (7 bases). The CDR3 has 16 amino acids. The V end was cut by 6 bases, the J end by 6 bases, with 23 bases between. CDR1 and CDR2 from the germline V gene are SGDLS and YYNGEE. CDR3 region: CASTQRGGGPLDTQYF. For the CDR3, the DNA is TGTGCCAGCACGCAAAGGGGGGGAGGGCCGTTGGATACGCAGTATTTT.

The rearrangement joins TRBV6-6 to TRBJ1-5, with TRBD1 matching over 8 bases. Germline V gene lookup returns CDR1 MNHNY and CDR2 SVGAGI (reference sequence). J lost 5 bases, V lost 8 bases, and 8 bases had no gene match. This CDR3 is 14 amino acids long. The CDR3: CASRRQGIYQPQHF. CDR3 DNA: TGTGCCAGCCGGAGACAGGGGATTTATCAGCCCCAGCATTTT.

This chain connects TRBV6-5 to TRBJ1-6, with D hard to call. V lost 2 bases and J 8 bases, leaving 16 bases between the germline ends. Germline V CDR1 and CDR2: MNHEY, SVGAGI. There are 16 residues in the CDR3. The chain's CDR3 is CASSYPQGRLDSPLHF. CDR3 in DNA: TGTGCCAGCAGTTACCCCCAAGGGCGATTGGATTCACCCCTCCACTTT.

V gene TRBV2 combines with J gene TRBJ1-5, with no clear D. This CDR3 is built from 15 residues. V lost 3 bases and J lost 2, with 11 bases in between. Germline V gives CDR1 SNHLY, CDR2 FYNNEI. CDR3 coding DNA: TGTGCCAGCAGTGATGGGCCGGAGCGCAATCAGCCCCAGCATTTT. Translation gives CASSDGPERNQPQHF.

This clone is a singleton in its sample. The genes are TRBV6-1 and TRBJ1-4; the match to TRBD1 covers 7 bases. The germline gives CDR1 MNHNS, CDR2 SASEGT. The V segment lost 5 bases and the J segment 11 bases; nucleotides outside the gene matches: 8. This CDR3 comprises 13 residues. The DNA for the CDR3 is TGTGCCAGCAGTATAGACAGGGAGGAGAAACTGTTTTTT. It specifies CASSIDREEKLFF.

This clone was detected only a few times. The chain combines TRBV28 with TRBJ1-5; TRBD1 matches 9 bases. The germline gives CDR1 MDHEN, CDR2 SYDVKM. V dropped 3 bases and J dropped 6; count of bases not matched to a gene: 6. The CDR3 is 15 amino acids. This CDR3 reads CASSFRDRDPQPQHF. CDR3 sequence (DNA): TGTGCCAGCAGTTTTCGGGACAGGGATCCTCAGCCCCAGCATTTT.

The chain joins TRBV19 to TRBJ2-3; 8 nucleotides align to TRBD2. The CDR3 length is 18 residues. With V trimmed by 3 bases and J by 0 bases, 11 bases remained unmatched. Per the germline V gene, CDR1 is LNHDA and CDR2 is SQIVND (reference sequence). As DNA, the CDR3 is TGTGCCAGTAGTATTAGGAGTCGGGCTAGCGGGAGCACAGATACGCAGTATTTT. The encoded protein is CASSIRSRASGSTDTQYF.

The J gene is TRBJ2-5, the V gene TRBV2, with 8 bases matching TRBD1. Unmatched junction bases numbered 6, after V lost 3 bases and J lost 0 bases. CDR1 and CDR2 from the germline V gene are SNHLY and FYNNEI. This CDR3 has 16 amino acids. CDR3 residues: CASSDRGLAYQETQYF. As DNA, the CDR3 is TGTGCCAGCAGTGACAGGGGGCTAGCGTACCAAGAGACCCAGTACTTC.

The chain has TRBV30 and TRBJ2-5; D gene ambiguous. Trimming removed 5 bases at V and 5 bases at J, with 12 bases between. This CDR3 is built from 12 residues. Germline lookup yields CDR1 GTSNPN and CDR2 SVGIG (reference sequence). The CDR3 sequence is CAWGVNGETQYF. CDR3 coding DNA: TGTGCCTGGGGCGTGAACGGCGAGACCCAGTACTTC.

This clone appeared a single time. The chain joins TRBV11-3 to TRBJ2-1, with 7 nucleotides matching TRBD1. With V trimmed by 1 base and J by 5 bases, 5 bases remained unmatched. The germline V gene has CDR1 SGHNT and CDR2 YENEEA. CDR3 size: 15 residues. The DNA of the CDR3 is TGTGCCAGCAGCTTAGTGGGCCAGGGGGACAATGAGCAGTTCTTC. Translation gives CASSLVGQGDNEQFF.

The V call is TRBV7-3, the J call TRBJ1-1; D is uncertain. The V gene's germline CDR1 is SGHTA and CDR2 FQGTGA. V was cut by 5 bases and J by 1 base, with 8 bases left in between. CDR3 length: 13 amino acids. The CDR3 coding sequence is TGTGCCAGCAGCCAGCAAGGGAACACTGAAGCTTTCTTT. Its protein is CASSQQGNTEAFF.

The rearrangement links TRBV10-3 to TRBJ1-5; a possible D gene is TRBD1 (5 bases). The germline V gene encodes CDR1 ENHRY and CDR2 SYGVKD. Trimming removed 6 bases at V and 3 bases at J, with 18 bases between. CDR3 length: 16 residues. In nucleotides, the CDR3 is TGTGCCATCAGCCCCGTAGACAGTCCATACAATCAGCCCCAGCATTTT. Its translation is CAISPVDSPYNQPQHF.

This clone has a handful of counts. The chain recombines TRBV18 with TRBJ1-2; 9 bases are shared with TRBD1. V lost 6 bases to trimming and J lost 8 bases; unmatched junction nucleotides: 10. Germline CDR1 reads KGHSH; CDR2 reads LQKENI. The CDR3 is 14 amino acids. The CDR3 loop reads CASSLGQGERGYTF. The CDR3 DNA follows: TGTGCCAGCTCCCTGGGACAGGGAGAGAGGGGCTACACCTTC. The whole variable domain, remainder taken from reference TRBV18 and TRBJ1-2, is NAGVMQNPRHLVRRRGQEARLRCSPMKGHSHVYWYRQLPEEGLKFMVYLQKENIIDESGMPKERFSAEFPKEGPSILRIQQVVRGDSAAYFCASSLGQGERGYTFGSGTRLTVV.

This clone was observed a single time. The chain is built from TRBV12-2 and TRBJ2-2; TRBD1, the D gene given by the table, was not confirmed from the DNA. TRBV12-2 is an annotated pseudogene. The CDR3 has 19 amino acids. Written as DNA, the CDR3 is TGTGCAAGTCGCTTAGAGGACAGGATTAAATATGCGAACACCGGGGAGCTGTTTTTT. Its protein product is CASRLEDRIKYANTGELFF.

The rearrangement uses TRBV10-2 and TRBJ1-2; 7 nucleotides match TRBD1. The V gene end was trimmed by 2 bases and the J gene end by 14 bases; junction bases not matched to a gene: 11. This CDR3 region has 13 residues. Per the germline V gene, CDR1 is WSHSY and CDR2 is SAAADI. CDR3 residues: CASSEPVPGQCTF. For the CDR3, the DNA is TGCGCCAGCAGTGAGCCCGTCCCGGGACAGTGTACCTTC.

Remarks on this clone: Other DNA variants within this sample encode the same CDR3. The chain is built from TRBV30 and TRBJ2-7; either TRBD1 or TRBD2 may fit D (5 bases each). The CDR3 spans 15 residues. From germline, CDR1 is GTSNPN and CDR2 SVGIG (reference sequence). Trimming stripped 5 bases from V and 3 bases from J, with 20 bases between. CDR3 loop: CAWVGTGTGGYEQYF. In DNA, the CDR3 is TGTGCCTGGGTCGGGACCGGAACAGGAGGCTACGAGCAGTACTTC. Full variable domain (remainder filled in from reference TRBV30 and TRBJ2-7): SQTIHQWPATLVQPVGSPLSLECTVEGTSNPNLYWYRQAAGRGLQLLFYSVGIGQISSEVPQNLSASRPQDRQFILSSKKLLLSDSGFYLCAWVGTGTGGYEQYFGPGTRLTVT.